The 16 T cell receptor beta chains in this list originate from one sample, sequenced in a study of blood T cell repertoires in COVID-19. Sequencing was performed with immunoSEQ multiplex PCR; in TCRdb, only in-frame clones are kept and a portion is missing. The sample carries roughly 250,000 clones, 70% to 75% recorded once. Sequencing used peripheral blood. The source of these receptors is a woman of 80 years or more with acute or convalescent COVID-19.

CDR3 loop: CASKGGAVGNTIYF. The CDR3 DNA is TGTGCCAGTAAGGGAGGCGCGGTTGGAAACACCATATATTTT. The chain employs TRBV19 and TRBJ1-3, with D hard to call. This CDR3 spans 14 amino acids. Trimming took off 7 bases at V and 3 bases at J, with 13 bases between the two ends. CDR1 LNHDA and CDR2 SQIVND come from the germline V gene (reference sequence).

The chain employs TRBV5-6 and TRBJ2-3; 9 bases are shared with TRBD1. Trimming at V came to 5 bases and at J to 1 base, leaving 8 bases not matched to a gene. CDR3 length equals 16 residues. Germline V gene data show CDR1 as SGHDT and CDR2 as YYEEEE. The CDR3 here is CASRVIRDRGTDTQYF. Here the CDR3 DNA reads TGTGCCAGCAGGGTAATTCGGGACAGGGGCACAGATACGCAGTATTTT.

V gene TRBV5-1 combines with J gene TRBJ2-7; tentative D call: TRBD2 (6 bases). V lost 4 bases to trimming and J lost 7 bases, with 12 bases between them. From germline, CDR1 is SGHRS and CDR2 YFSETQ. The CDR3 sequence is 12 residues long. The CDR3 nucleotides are TGCGCCAGCAGCCCGTCTCGGGGGGAGCAGTACTTC. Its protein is CASSPSRGEQYF.

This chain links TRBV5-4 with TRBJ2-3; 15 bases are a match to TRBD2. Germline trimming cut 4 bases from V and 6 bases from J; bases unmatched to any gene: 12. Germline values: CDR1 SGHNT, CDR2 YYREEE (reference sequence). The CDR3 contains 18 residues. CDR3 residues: CASSPGGLAGGPSDTQYF. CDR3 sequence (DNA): TGTGCCAGCAGCCCGGGGGGACTAGCGGGGGGACCCAGCGATACGCAGTATTTT.

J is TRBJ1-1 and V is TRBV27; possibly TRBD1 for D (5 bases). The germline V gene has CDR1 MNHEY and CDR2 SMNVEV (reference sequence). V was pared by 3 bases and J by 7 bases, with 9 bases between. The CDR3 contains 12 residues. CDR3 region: CASSFWGGEAFF. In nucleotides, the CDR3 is TGTGCCAGCAGTTTTTGGGGGGGTGAAGCTTTCTTT.

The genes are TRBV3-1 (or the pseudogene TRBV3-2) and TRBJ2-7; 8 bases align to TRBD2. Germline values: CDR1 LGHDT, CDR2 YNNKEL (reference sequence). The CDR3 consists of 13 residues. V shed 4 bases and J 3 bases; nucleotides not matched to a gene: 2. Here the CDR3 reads CASSRAGGYEQYF. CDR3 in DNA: TGTGCCAGCAGCCGTGCGGGGGGCTACGAGCAGTACTTC.

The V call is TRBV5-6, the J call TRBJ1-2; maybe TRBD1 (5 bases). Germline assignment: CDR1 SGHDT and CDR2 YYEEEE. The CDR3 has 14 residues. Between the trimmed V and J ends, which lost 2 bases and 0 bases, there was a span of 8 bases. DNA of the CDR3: TGTGCCAGCAGCTTCGGCAGGGCTAACTATGGCTACACCTTC. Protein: CASSFGRANYGYTF. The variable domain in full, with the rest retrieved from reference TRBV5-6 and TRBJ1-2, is DAGVTQSPTHLIKTRGQQVTLRCSPKSGHDTVSWYQQALGQGPQFIFQYYEEEERQRGNFPDRFSGHQFPNYSSELNVNALLLGDSALYLCASSFGRANYGYTFGSGTRLTVV.

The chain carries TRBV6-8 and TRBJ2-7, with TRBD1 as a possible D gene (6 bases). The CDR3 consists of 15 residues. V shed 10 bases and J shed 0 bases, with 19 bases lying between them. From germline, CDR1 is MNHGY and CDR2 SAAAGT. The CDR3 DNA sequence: TGTGCCACCTTGCGAAATGGACAGTACTCCTACGAGCAGTACTTC. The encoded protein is CATLRNGQYSYEQYF.

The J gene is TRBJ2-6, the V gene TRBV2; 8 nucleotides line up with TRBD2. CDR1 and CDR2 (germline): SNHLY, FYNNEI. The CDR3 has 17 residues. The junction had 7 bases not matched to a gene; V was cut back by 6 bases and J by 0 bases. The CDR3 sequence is CASRKAGALSGANVLTF. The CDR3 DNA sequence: TGTGCCAGCAGGAAAGCGGGAGCCCTCTCTGGGGCCAACGTCCTGACTTTC.

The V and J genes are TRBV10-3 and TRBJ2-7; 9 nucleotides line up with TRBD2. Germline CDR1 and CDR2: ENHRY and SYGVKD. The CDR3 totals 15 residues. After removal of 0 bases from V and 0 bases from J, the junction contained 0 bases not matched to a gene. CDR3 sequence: CAISESSGSSYEQYF. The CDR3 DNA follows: TGTGCCATCAGTGAGTCTAGCGGGAGCTCCTACGAGCAGTACTTC.

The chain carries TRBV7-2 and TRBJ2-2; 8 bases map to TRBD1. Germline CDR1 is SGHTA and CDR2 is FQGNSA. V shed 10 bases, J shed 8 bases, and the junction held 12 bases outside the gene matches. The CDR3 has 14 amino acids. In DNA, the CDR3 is TGTGCCACCACGCCGGACAGGGTGACAGGGGAGCTGTTTTTT. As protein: CATTPDRVTGELFF.

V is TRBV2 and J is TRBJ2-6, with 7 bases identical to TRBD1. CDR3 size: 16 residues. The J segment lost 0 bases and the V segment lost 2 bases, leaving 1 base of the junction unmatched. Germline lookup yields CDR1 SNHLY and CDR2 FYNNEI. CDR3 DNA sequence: TGTGCCAGCAGTGAACAGGGGGTCTCTGGGGCCAACGTCCTGACTTTC. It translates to CASSEQGVSGANVLTF.

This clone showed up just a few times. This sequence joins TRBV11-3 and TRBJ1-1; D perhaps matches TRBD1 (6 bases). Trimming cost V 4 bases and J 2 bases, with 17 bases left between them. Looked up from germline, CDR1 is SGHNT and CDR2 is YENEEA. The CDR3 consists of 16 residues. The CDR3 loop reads CASSSGGAEDNTEAFF. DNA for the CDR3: TGTGCCAGCAGCTCCGGGGGGGCAGAAGATAACACTGAAGCTTTCTTT.

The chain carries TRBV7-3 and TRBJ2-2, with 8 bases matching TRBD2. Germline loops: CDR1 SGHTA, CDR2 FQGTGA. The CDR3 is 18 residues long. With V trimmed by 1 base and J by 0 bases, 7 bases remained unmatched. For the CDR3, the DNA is TGTGCCAGCAGCTTAAGATCTCCGGGACTAGCGAACACCGGGGAGCTGTTTTTT. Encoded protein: CASSLRSPGLANTGELFF.

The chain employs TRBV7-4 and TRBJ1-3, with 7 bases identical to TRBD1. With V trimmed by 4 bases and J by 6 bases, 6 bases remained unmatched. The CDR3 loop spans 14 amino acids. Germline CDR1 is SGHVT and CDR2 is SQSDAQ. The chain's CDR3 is CASSSHRGSNTIYF. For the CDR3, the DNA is TGTGCCAGCAGCTCCCACAGGGGTTCAAACACCATATATTTT.

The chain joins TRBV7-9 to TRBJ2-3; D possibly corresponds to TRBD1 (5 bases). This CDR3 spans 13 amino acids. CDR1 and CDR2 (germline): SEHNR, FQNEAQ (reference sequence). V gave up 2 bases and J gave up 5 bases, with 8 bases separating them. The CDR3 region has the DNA TGTGCCAGCAGCTTATGGGGCGGAGATACGCAGTATTTT. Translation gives CASSLWGGDTQYF.